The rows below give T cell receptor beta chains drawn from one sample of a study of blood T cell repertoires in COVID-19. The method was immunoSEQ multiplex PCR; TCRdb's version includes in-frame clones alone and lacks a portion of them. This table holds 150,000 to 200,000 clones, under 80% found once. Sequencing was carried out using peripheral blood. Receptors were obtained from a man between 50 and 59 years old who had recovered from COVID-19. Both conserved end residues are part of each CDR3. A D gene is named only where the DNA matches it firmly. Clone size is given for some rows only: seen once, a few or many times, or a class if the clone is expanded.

cdr3_nt: TGTGCCAGCGGATGGACTAGCGCGACCGGGGAGCTGTTTTTT
cdr3_aa: CASGWTSATGELFF
clone_size: NA
v_call: TRBV28
j_call: TRBJ2-2
d_call: TRBD2

cdr3_nt: TGTGCCAGCAGCGTACAAACAGGGAACACTGAAGCTTTCTTT
cdr3_aa: CASSVQTGNTEAFF
clone_size: NA
v_call: TRBV9
j_call: TRBJ1-1
d_call: NA

cdr3_nt: TGTGCCAGCAGCTTTAACTCGGCGGGATCGATATACAATGAGCAGTTCTTC
cdr3_aa: CASSFNSAGSIYNEQFF
clone_size: NA
v_call: TRBV13
j_call: TRBJ2-1
d_call: NA

cdr3_nt: TGTGCCAACCGAGACACGAACACTGAAGCTTTCTTT
cdr3_aa: CANRDTNTEAFF
clone_size: NA
v_call: TRBV10-3
j_call: TRBJ1-1
d_call: NA

cdr3_nt: TGTGCCAGCAGCTTAGTCTCTCGAGCTAGCGGGAGGTACAATGAGCAGTTCTTC
cdr3_aa: CASSLVSRASGRYNEQFF
clone_size: NA
v_call: TRBV11-2
j_call: TRBJ2-1
d_call: TRBD2

cdr3_nt: TGTGCCAGCAGCCTGGCCGGGGGTAACACCTACGAGCAGTACTTC
cdr3_aa: CASSLAGGNTYEQYF
clone_size: NA
v_call: TRBV7-3
j_call: TRBJ2-7
d_call: NA

cdr3_nt: TGTGCCAGCCGAGGGACAGGGGCGAATTCTAATGAAAAACTGTTTTTT
cdr3_aa: CASRGTGANSNEKLFF
clone_size: NA
v_call: TRBV28
j_call: TRBJ1-4
d_call: TRBD1

cdr3_nt: TGTGCCAGCACCGCCGACAGGGGCGGAGAAAAACTGTTTTTT
cdr3_aa: CASTADRGGEKLFF
clone_size: NA
v_call: TRBV28
j_call: TRBJ1-4
d_call: TRBD1

cdr3_nt: TGTGCCAGCAGCCCGGTATCGCGGAGTAGTTACGACGAGCAGTACTTC
cdr3_aa: CASSPVSRSSYDEQYF
clone_size: NA
v_call: TRBV5-4
j_call: TRBJ2-7
d_call: NA

cdr3_nt: TGTGCCAGCAGCTTAGCCAGGGGTGACATTCAGTACTTC
cdr3_aa: CASSLARGDIQYF
clone_size: NA
v_call: TRBV7-3
j_call: TRBJ2-4
d_call: NA

cdr3_nt: TGTGCCAGCAGTGTAGCGGGAGGAGGAGAGACCCAGTACTTC
cdr3_aa: CASSVAGGGETQYF
clone_size: NA
v_call: TRBV9
j_call: TRBJ2-5
d_call: TRBD2

cdr3_nt: TGTGCCAGTGGCGACCTCCGGCGGGGCCAAGAGACCCAGTACTTC
cdr3_aa: CASGDLRRGQETQYF
clone_size: NA
v_call: TRBV19
j_call: TRBJ2-5
d_call: NA

cdr3_nt: TGTGCCAGCAGCTTACTTCTCGGGACTGAAGCTTTCTTT
cdr3_aa: CASSLLLGTEAFF
clone_size: NA
v_call: TRBV7-3
j_call: TRBJ1-1
d_call: NA

cdr3_nt: TGTGCCAGTAGTAGGAACAGGGGCAATGAGCAGTTCTTC
cdr3_aa: CASSRNRGNEQFF
clone_size: NA
v_call: TRBV19
j_call: TRBJ2-1
d_call: TRBD1

cdr3_nt: TGTGCCAGCAGTTCTCGGCCCAGGAATGAGCAGTTCTTC
cdr3_aa: CASSSRPRNEQFF
clone_size: few
v_call: TRBV27
j_call: TRBJ2-1
d_call: NA

cdr3_nt: TGTGCCAGCAGTTACAGCGGACAGGGGGTTTTCTTT
cdr3_aa: CASSYSGQGVFF
clone_size: NA
v_call: TRBV6-5
j_call: TRBJ1-1
d_call: TRBD1

cdr3_nt: TGTGCCAGCAGCGTAGGGGGTAGCGGGAGCCTCCCCGGGGAGCTGTTTTTT
cdr3_aa: CASSVGGSGSLPGELFF
clone_size: NA
v_call: TRBV9
j_call: TRBJ2-2
d_call: TRBD2

cdr3_nt: TGTGCCAGCTCACTGGGCCGGGGGGACACTGAAGCTTTCTTT
cdr3_aa: CASSLGRGDTEAFF
clone_size: NA
v_call: TRBV18
j_call: TRBJ1-1
d_call: NA

cdr3_nt: TGTGCCAGTACCCGGAACAGGGGTAATGAAAAACTGTTTTTT
cdr3_aa: CASTRNRGNEKLFF
clone_size: NA
v_call: TRBV19
j_call: TRBJ1-4
d_call: TRBD1

cdr3_nt: TGTGCCAGCAGTGAACGGGGGGGATTTAGCAATCAGCCCCAGCATTTT
cdr3_aa: CASSERGGFSNQPQHF
clone_size: NA
v_call: TRBV6-1
j_call: TRBJ1-5
d_call: NA

cdr3_nt: TGTGCCAGCAGTGATGGTCCCACAGCAGATACGCAGTATTTT
cdr3_aa: CASSDGPTADTQYF
clone_size: few
v_call: TRBV2
j_call: TRBJ2-3
d_call: NA

cdr3_nt: TGTGCCAGCAGCTTGTTCCTAGCGGGAGGGGGACCTTACAATGAGCAGTTCTTC
cdr3_aa: CASSLFLAGGGPYNEQFF
clone_size: NA
v_call: TRBV7-4
j_call: TRBJ2-1
d_call: TRBD2

cdr3_nt: TGTGCCAGCAGCCAAGAAGGCGGCACGAATACTAATGAAAAACTGTTTTTT
cdr3_aa: CASSQEGGTNTNEKLFF
clone_size: NA
v_call: TRBV4-2
j_call: TRBJ1-4
d_call: NA

cdr3_nt: TGTGCCAGCAGCTTAGGGAATCAGGGTAGTTCAGAAGCTTTCTTT
cdr3_aa: CASSLGNQGSSEAFF
clone_size: NA
v_call: TRBV7-8
j_call: TRBJ1-1
d_call: NA

cdr3_nt: TGCGCCAGCAGCTTCAGGGGTAGTAGGGACACTGAAGCTTTCTTT
cdr3_aa: CASSFRGSRDTEAFF
clone_size: NA
v_call: TRBV5-1
j_call: TRBJ1-1
d_call: NA

cdr3_nt: TGTGCCAGTAGTAATCAATATACCGGGACCGGGAGCTATGGCTACACCTTC
cdr3_aa: CASSNQYTGTGSYGYTF
clone_size: NA
v_call: TRBV19
j_call: TRBJ1-2
d_call: NA

cdr3_nt: TGTGCCTGGAGTGCTTCTTCCTATGGCTACACCTTC
cdr3_aa: CAWSASSYGYTF
clone_size: NA
v_call: TRBV30
j_call: TRBJ1-2
d_call: NA

cdr3_nt: TGCAGCGTTGCGCGGGGGCGGTCGGTTGAAAAACTGTTTTTT
cdr3_aa: CSVARGRSVEKLFF
clone_size: few
v_call: TRBV29-1
j_call: TRBJ1-4
d_call: NA

cdr3_nt: TGTGCCTGGAACCCGGACAGGGGGCTCTCACCCCTCCACTTT
cdr3_aa: CAWNPDRGLSPLHF
clone_size: NA
v_call: TRBV30
j_call: TRBJ1-6
d_call: TRBD1

cdr3_nt: TGTGCCAGCAGCCAATCGGACAGGGGGAACGAGCAGTACTTC
cdr3_aa: CASSQSDRGNEQYF
clone_size: NA
v_call: TRBV3-1/TRBV3-2
j_call: TRBJ2-7
d_call: TRBD1

cdr3_nt: TGTGCCAGTAGTATAGACGGTCCCGGGACATACGTTGGTCAGCCCCAGCATTTT
cdr3_aa: CASSIDGPGTYVGQPQHF
clone_size: NA
v_call: TRBV19
j_call: TRBJ1-5
d_call: NA

cdr3_nt: TGTGCCAGCTCTGCACAGGGTGTGACTGGCTACACCTTC
cdr3_aa: CASSAQGVTGYTF
clone_size: NA
v_call: TRBV2
j_call: TRBJ1-2
d_call: NA

cdr3_nt: TGTGCCAGCAAAACGGGACAGGGACTAGGTGAGCAGTTCTTC
cdr3_aa: CASKTGQGLGEQFF
clone_size: NA
v_call: TRBV7-9
j_call: TRBJ2-1
d_call: NA

cdr3_nt: TGTGCCAGTAGTAAACAAGGGACAGGGCTCGGTAGCAATCAGCCCCAGCATTTT
cdr3_aa: CASSKQGTGLGSNQPQHF
clone_size: NA
v_call: TRBV19
j_call: TRBJ1-5
d_call: TRBD1

cdr3_nt: TGTGCCAGCAGTTACTCCCGGGGGAGCACAGATACGCAGTATTTT
cdr3_aa: CASSYSRGSTDTQYF
clone_size: NA
v_call: TRBV6-5
j_call: TRBJ2-3
d_call: NA

cdr3_nt: TGCAGTGCTAGTGTTTCCTGGGGGGATAATCAGCCCCAGCATTTT
cdr3_aa: CSASVSWGDNQPQHF
clone_size: few
v_call: TRBV20-1
j_call: TRBJ1-5
d_call: NA

cdr3_nt: TGTGCCATCAGTTCCGGGACTCACGAAGAGACCCAGTACTTC
cdr3_aa: CAISSGTHEETQYF
clone_size: NA
v_call: TRBV10-3
j_call: TRBJ2-5
d_call: NA

cdr3_nt: TGTGCCAGCAGTGCCACCGACTCTTCGGAGACCCAGTACTTC
cdr3_aa: CASSATDSSETQYF
clone_size: NA
v_call: TRBV27
j_call: TRBJ2-5
d_call: NA

cdr3_nt: TGTGCCAGCAGTTCCCCGGGACAGCTTCGATCGTACTATGGCTACACCTTC
cdr3_aa: CASSSPGQLRSYYGYTF
clone_size: NA
v_call: TRBV28
j_call: TRBJ1-2
d_call: TRBD1

cdr3_nt: TGTGCCAGCAGTTTATCCTACGAGCAGTACTTC
cdr3_aa: CASSLSYEQYF
clone_size: once
v_call: TRBV2
j_call: TRBJ2-7
d_call: NA

cdr3_nt: TGCGCCAGCAGCCAAGATTGGGGACAGGGAAGAGAGACCCAGTACTTC
cdr3_aa: CASSQDWGQGRETQYF
clone_size: NA
v_call: TRBV4-3
j_call: TRBJ2-5
d_call: TRBD1

cdr3_nt: TGTGCCAGTGGTACAGGGGCATCTGGAAACACCATATATTTT
cdr3_aa: CASGTGASGNTIYF
clone_size: NA
v_call: TRBV19
j_call: TRBJ1-3
d_call: TRBD1

cdr3_nt: TGTGCCAGCAGTTTACCCGGACAGGGTTATGGCTACACCTTC
cdr3_aa: CASSLPGQGYGYTF
clone_size: NA
v_call: TRBV28
j_call: TRBJ1-2
d_call: TRBD1

cdr3_nt: TGTGCCATCAGCACAAGCCAGGGGAACTATGGCTACACCTTC
cdr3_aa: CAISTSQGNYGYTF
clone_size: NA
v_call: TRBV10-3
j_call: TRBJ1-2
d_call: NA

cdr3_nt: TGTGCCAGCAGCTTAGCCCCCGGGACTACGGTGGATACGCAGTATTTT
cdr3_aa: CASSLAPGTTVDTQYF
clone_size: NA
v_call: TRBV11-2
j_call: TRBJ2-3
d_call: TRBD2

cdr3_nt: TGTGCCAGCAGCCGGCTGACTAGCGGGGCCACGGATACGCAGTATTTT
cdr3_aa: CASSRLTSGATDTQYF
clone_size: NA
v_call: TRBV7-8
j_call: TRBJ2-3
d_call: TRBD2

cdr3_nt: TGTGCCAGCACCGAACAGGGGCTAACCTACGAGCAGTACTTC
cdr3_aa: CASTEQGLTYEQYF
clone_size: once
v_call: TRBV2
j_call: TRBJ2-7
d_call: TRBD1

cdr3_nt: TGTGCCAGCTCAGAAACAGCAACCCCGGGGATCCCGCGCTCCTATAATTCACCCCTCCACTTT
cdr3_aa: CASSETATPGIPRSYNSPLHF
clone_size: NA
v_call: TRBV18
j_call: TRBJ1-6
d_call: NA

cdr3_nt: TGTGCCTGGAGTGTGACACTGGGGAGCTATGGCTACACCTTC
cdr3_aa: CAWSVTLGSYGYTF
clone_size: NA
v_call: TRBV30
j_call: TRBJ1-2
d_call: NA

cdr3_nt: TGTGCCAGCAGACAGGGAAGCAATCAGCCCCAGCATTTT
cdr3_aa: CASRQGSNQPQHF
clone_size: NA
v_call: TRBV25-1
j_call: TRBJ1-5
d_call: NA

cdr3_nt: TGTGCCAGCAGCTTGGCACTAGCTGTGGATACGCAGTATTTT
cdr3_aa: CASSLALAVDTQYF
clone_size: NA
v_call: TRBV5-6
j_call: TRBJ2-3
d_call: NA

cdr3_nt: TGTGCCAGCAGCTCCTCAGTGACTAGCGGGAGGGCCAATGAGCAGTTCTTC
cdr3_aa: CASSSSVTSGRANEQFF
clone_size: NA
v_call: TRBV7-9
j_call: TRBJ2-1
d_call: TRBD2